This TCR beta chain was found in a study of preoperative IRX-2 immunotherapy in early breast cancer. Data came from immunoSEQ multiplex PCR; TCRdb stores just in-frame clones and leaves some out. Of 39,000 or so clones listed, 70% to 85% were seen once; the top ten hold roughly 1.2%. Noted treatment: preoperative locoregional IRX-2 cytokine immunotherapy. A few counts support this clone. Germline V CDR1 and CDR2: MNHGY, SAAAGT. There are 16 residues in the CDR3. Germline trimming cut 6 bases from V and 4 bases from J; bases unmatched to any gene: 13. The input for sequencing was tumor tissue, taken after IRX-2 immunotherapy. The source of this sequence is a human donor with breast cancer. V and J are TRBV6-8 and TRBJ2-7; 9 bases are shared with TRBD2. This chain's CDR3 is CASSPLWASGMYEQYF. The CDR3 DNA reads TGTGCCAGCAGCCCCCTATGGGCTAGCGGGATGTACGAGCAGTACTTC.